This note documents a single T cell receptor beta chain sequence. Generated by immunoSEQ multiplex PCR, the TCRdb table keeps only in-frame clones and is missing some. Of about 120,000 clones listed, more than 80% are singletons. V gave up 5 bases and J gave up 2 bases, with 13 bases separating them. Germline CDR1 is LNHDA and CDR2 is SQIVND (reference sequence). The CDR3 contains 14 residues. The sample originates from a study of radiotherapy plus CTLA-4 blockade in lung cancer. The clonotype comes from a human donor with non-small cell lung cancer that progressed on radiotherapy plus ipilimumab. The sample here was peripheral blood, taken from a patient treated with radiotherapy plus ipilimumab. The gene calls are TRBV19 and TRBJ2-7, with D possibly being TRBD1 or TRBD2 (5 bases each). The CDR3 DNA reads as TGTGCCAGTAGTTTTGGGGGATCAGCCTACGAGCAGTACTTC. Protein sequence: CASSFGGSAYEQYF. Together with reference TRBV19 and TRBJ2-7, the CDR3 gives the full variable domain: DGGITQSPKYLFRKEGQNVTLSCEQNLNHDAMYWYRQDPGQGLRLIYYSQIVNDFQKGDIAEGYSVSREKKESFPLTVTSAQKNPTAFYLCASSFGGSAYEQYFGPGTRLTVT.